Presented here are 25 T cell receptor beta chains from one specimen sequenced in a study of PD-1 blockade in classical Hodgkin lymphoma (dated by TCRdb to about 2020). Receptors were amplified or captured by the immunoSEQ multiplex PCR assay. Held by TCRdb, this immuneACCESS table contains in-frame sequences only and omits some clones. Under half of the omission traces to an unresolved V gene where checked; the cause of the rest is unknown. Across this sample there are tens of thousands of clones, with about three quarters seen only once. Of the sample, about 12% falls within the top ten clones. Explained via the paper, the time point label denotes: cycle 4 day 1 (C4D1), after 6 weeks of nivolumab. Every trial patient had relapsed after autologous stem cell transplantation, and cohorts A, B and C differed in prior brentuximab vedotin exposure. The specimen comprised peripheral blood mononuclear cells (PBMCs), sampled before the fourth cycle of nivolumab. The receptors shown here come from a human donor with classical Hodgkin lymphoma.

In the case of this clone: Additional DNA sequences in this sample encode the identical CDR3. The CDR3 protein is CASSFGLVYEQYF. CDR3 nucleotide sequence: TGTGCCAGCAGTTTCGGACTAGTATACGAGCAGTACTTC. The V gene is TRBV7-2, the J gene TRBJ2-7; TRBD2 matches at 7 bases. Germline-derived CDR1 and CDR2 are SGHTA and FQGNSA. Losses at the gene ends were 6 bases for V and 4 bases for J; bases not matched to a gene: 6. This CDR3 comprises 13 residues.

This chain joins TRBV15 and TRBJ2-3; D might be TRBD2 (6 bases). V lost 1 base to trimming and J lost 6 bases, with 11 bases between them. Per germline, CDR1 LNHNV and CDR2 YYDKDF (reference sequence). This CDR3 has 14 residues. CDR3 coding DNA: TGTGCCACCAGCAGAGCGGACTATTCGGATACGCAGTATTTT. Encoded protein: CATSRADYSDTQYF.

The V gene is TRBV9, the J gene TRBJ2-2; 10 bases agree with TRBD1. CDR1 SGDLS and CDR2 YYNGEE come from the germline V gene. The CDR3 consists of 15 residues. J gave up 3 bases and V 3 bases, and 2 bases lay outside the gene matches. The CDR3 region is CASSGGQGHTGELFF. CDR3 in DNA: TGTGCCAGCAGCGGGGGACAGGGGCACACCGGGGAGCTGTTTTTT.

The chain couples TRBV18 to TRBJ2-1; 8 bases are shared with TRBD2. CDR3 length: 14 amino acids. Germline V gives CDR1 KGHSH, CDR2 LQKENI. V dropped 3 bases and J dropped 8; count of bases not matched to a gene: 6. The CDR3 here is CASSPRAGGYEQFF. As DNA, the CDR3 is TGTGCCAGCTCACCCCGGGCGGGGGGCTATGAGCAGTTCTTC.

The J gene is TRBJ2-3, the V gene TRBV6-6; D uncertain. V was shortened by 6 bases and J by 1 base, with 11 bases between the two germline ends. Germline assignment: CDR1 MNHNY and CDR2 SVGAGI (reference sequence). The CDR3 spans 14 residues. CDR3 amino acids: CASSRRSGTDTQYF. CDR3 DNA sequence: TGTGCCAGCAGCCGCCGAAGCGGCACAGATACGCAGTATTTT.

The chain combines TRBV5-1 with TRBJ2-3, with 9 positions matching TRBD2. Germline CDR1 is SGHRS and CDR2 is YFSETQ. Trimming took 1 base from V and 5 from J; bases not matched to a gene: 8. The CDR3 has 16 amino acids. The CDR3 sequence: CASSLSPAGGQDTQYF. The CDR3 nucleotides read TGCGCCAGCAGCTTGTCACCCGCGGGAGGGCAAGATACGCAGTATTTT.

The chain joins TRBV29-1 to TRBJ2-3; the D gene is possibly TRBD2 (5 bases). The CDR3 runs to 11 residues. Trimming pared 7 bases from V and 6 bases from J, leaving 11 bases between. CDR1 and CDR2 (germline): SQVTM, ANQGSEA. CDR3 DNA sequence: TGCAGCGCACCAACGGGGGATACGCAGTATTTT. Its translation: CSAPTGDTQYF.

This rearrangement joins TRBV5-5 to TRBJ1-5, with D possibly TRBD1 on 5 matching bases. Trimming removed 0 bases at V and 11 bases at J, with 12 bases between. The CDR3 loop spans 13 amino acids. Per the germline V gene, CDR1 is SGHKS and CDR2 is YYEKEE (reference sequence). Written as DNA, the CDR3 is TGTGCCAGCAGCTTGGAGGGGATCGGGGCCCAGCATTTT. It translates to CASSLEGIGAQHF. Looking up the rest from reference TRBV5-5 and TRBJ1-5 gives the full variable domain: DAGVTQSPTHLIKTRGQQVTLRCSPISGHKSVSWYQQVLGQGPQFIFQYYEKEERGRGNFPDRFSARQFPNYSSELNVNALLLGDSALYLCASSLEGIGAQHFGDGTRLSIL.

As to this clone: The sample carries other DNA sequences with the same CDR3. The CDR3 nucleotides read TGTGCCAGCAGCTTTGGACTAGCGGGAGTTGGGACCCAGTACTTC. Its translation is CASSFGLAGVGTQYF. V gene TRBV7-2 combines with J gene TRBJ2-5, with 13 bases lining up with TRBD2. This CDR3 has 15 residues. The trim removed 3 bases at V and 7 bases at J, leaving 5 bases unmatched. CDR1 is SGHTA, CDR2 FQGNSA, per germline.

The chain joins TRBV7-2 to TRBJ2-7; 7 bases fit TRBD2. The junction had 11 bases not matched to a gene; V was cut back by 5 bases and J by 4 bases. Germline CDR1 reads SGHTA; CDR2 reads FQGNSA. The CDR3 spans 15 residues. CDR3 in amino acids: CASSGGEQSRYEQYF. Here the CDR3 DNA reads TGTGCCAGCAGCGGGGGGGAGCAATCTCGTTACGAGCAGTACTTC.

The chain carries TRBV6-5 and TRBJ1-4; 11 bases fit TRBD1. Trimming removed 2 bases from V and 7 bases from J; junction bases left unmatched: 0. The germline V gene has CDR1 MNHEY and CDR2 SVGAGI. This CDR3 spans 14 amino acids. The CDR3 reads CASSYGTGGEKLFF. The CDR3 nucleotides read TGTGCCAGCAGTTACGGGACAGGGGGTGAAAAACTGTTTTTT.

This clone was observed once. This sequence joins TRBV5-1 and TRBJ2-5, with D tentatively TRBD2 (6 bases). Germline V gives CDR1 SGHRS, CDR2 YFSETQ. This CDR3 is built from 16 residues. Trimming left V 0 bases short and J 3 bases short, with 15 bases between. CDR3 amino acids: CASSLAKLGLKETQYF. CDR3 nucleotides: TGCGCCAGCAGCTTGGCCAAGCTGGGACTTAAAGAGACCCAGTACTTC.

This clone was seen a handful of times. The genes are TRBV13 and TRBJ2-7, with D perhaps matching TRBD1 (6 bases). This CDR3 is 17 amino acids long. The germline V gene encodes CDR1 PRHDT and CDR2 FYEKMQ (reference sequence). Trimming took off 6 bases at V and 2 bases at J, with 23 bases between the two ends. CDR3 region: CASRRMFGVRGTYEQYF. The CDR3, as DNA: TGTGCCAGCAGACGGATGTTCGGTGTCAGGGGAACCTACGAGCAGTACTTC.

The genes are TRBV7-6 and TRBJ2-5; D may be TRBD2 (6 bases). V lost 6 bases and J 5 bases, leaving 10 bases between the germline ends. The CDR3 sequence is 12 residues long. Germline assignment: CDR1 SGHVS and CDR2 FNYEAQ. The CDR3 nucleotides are TGTGCCAGCAGTTCTGGGGGGGAGACCCAGTACTTC. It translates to CASSSGGETQYF.

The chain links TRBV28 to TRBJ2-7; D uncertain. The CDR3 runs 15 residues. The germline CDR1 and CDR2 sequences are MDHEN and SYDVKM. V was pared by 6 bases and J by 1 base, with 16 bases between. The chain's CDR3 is CASSSPTGRSYEQYF. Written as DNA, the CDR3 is TGTGCCAGCAGCTCCCCAACCGGTCGGTCCTACGAGCAGTACTTC.

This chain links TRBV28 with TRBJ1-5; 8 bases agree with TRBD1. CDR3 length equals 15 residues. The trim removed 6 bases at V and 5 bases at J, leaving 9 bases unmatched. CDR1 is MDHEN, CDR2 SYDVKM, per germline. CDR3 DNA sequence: TGTGCCAGCAGGGCTCGGACAGGGTCCGATCAGCCCCAGCATTTT. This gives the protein CASRARTGSDQPQHF.

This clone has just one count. The CDR3 reads CASSLVGTIAKNIQYF. Here the CDR3 DNA reads TGTGCCAGCAGCTTAGTTGGTACCATAGCCAAAAACATTCAGTACTTC. The genes are TRBV7-2 and TRBJ2-4; no clear D. This CDR3 region has 16 residues. Trimming took off 1 base at V and 0 bases at J, with 10 bases between the two ends. Germline V gene sequence: CDR1 SGHTA, CDR2 FQGNSA.

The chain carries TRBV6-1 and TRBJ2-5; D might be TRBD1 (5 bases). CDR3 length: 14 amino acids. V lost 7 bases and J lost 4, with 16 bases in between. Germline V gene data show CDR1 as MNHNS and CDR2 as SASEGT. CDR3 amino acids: CASKGRVDSETQYF. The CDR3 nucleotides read TGTGCCAGCAAGGGGCGCGTGGATTCAGAGACCCAGTACTTC.

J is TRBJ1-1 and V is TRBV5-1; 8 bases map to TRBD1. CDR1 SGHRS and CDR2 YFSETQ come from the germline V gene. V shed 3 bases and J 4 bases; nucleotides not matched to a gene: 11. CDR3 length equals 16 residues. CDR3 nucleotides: TGCGCCAGCAGCTACTCAGGGGGCGCTCACGTCACTGAAGCTTTCTTT. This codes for CASSYSGGAHVTEAFF.

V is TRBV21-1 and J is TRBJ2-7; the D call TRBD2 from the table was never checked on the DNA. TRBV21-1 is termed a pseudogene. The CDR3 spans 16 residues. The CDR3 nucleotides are TGTGCCAGCAAAACAGTGAGCGGGCTAAGCTCCTACGAGCAGTACTTC. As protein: CASKTVSGLSSYEQYF.

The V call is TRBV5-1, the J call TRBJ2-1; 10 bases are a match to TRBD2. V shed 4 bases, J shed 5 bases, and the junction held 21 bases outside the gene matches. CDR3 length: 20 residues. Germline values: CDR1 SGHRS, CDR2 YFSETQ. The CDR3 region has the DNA TGCGCCAGCAGCCCCGGGCGGGCTAGCGGGAGAACCGTTACCCACAATGAGCAGTTCTTC. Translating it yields CASSPGRASGRTVTHNEQFF.

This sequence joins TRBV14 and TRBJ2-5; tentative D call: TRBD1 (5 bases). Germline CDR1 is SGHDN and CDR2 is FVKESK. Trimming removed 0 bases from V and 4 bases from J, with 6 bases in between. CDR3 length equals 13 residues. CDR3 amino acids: CASSQDRGETQYF. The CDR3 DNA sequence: TGTGCCAGCAGCCAAGATAGGGGAGAGACCCAGTACTTC.

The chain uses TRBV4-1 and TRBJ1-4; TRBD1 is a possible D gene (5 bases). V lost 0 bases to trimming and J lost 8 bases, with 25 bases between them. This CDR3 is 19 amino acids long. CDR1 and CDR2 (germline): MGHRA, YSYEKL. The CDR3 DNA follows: TGCGCCAGCAGCCAAGATCTTGGGCAGGGAAGCGGTTATGGGGAAAAACTGTTTTTT. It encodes CASSQDLGQGSGYGEKLFF.

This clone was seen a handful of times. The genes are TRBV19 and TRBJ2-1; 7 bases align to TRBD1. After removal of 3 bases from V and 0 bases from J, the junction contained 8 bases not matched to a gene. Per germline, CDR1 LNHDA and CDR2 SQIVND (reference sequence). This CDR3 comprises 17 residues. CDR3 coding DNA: TGTGCCAGTAGTATTAAGGCCAGGGGGAGCTCCTACAATGAGCAGTTCTTC. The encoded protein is CASSIKARGSSYNEQFF.

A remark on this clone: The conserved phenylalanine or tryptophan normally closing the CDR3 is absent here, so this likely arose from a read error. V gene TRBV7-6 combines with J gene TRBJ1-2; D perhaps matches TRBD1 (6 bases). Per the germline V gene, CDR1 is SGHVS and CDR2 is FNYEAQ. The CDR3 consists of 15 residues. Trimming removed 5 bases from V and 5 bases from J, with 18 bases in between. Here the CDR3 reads CASSRTSGARYGYTL. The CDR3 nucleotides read TGTGCCAGCAGCCGGACCTCAGGGGCGCGTTATGGCTACACCCTC.